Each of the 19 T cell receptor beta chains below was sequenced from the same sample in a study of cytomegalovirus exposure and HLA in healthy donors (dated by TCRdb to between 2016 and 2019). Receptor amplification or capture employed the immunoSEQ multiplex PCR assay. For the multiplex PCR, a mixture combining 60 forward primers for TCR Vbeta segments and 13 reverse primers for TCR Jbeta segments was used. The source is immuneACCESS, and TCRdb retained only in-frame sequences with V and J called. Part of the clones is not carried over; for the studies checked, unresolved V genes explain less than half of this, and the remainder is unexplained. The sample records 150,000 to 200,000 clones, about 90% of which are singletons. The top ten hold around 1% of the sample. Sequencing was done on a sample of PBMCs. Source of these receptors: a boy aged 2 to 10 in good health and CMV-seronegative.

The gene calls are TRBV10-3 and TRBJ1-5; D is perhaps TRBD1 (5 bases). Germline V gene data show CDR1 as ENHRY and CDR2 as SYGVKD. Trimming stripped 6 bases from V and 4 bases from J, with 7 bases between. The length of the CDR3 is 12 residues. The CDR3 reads CAIRQENQPQHF. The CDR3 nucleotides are TGTGCCATCAGACAGGAGAATCAGCCCCAGCATTTT.

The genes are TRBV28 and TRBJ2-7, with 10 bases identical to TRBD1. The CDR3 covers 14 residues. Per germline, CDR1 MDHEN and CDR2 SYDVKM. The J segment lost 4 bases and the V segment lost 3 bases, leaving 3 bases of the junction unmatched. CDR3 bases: TGTGCCAGCAGTTTCGTGGGACAGGGGTACGAGCAGTACTTC. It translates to CASSFVGQGYEQYF.

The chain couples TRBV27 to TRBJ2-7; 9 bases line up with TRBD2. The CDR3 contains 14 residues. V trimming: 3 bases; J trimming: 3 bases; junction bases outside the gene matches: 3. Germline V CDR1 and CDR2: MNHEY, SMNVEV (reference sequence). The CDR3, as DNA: TGTGCCAGCAGTTTTTCGCGGGAGGGCTACGAGCAGTACTTC. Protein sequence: CASSFSREGYEQYF.

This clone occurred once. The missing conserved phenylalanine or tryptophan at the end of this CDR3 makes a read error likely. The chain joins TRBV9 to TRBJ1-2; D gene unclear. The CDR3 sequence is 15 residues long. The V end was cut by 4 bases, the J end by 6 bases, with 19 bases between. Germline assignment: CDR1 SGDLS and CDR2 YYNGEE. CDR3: CASSPRRAGRDGYTS. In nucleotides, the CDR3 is TGTGCCAGCAGCCCCCGACGGGCGGGAAGAGATGGCTACACCTCC.

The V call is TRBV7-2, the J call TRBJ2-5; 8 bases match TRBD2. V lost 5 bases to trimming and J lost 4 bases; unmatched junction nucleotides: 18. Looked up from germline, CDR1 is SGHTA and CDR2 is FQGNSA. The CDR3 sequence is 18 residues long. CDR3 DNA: TGTGCCAGCAGCCCGGGGGTGGCGGGGGGCCTTTATCTAGAGACCCAGTACTTC. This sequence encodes CASSPGVAGGLYLETQYF.

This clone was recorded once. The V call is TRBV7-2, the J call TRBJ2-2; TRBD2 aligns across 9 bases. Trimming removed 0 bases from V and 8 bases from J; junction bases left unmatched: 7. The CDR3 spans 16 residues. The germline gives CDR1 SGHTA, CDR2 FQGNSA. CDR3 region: CASSLAPGLAGGELFF. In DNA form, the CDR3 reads TGTGCCAGCAGCTTAGCGCCGGGACTAGCTGGTGGGGAGCTGTTTTTT.

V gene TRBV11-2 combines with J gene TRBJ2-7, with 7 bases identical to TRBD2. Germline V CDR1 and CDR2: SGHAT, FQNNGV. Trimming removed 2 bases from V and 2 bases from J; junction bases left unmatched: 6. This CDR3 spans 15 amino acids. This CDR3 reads CASSLRGVGTYEQYF. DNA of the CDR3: TGTGCCAGCAGCTTACGGGGGGTTGGGACCTACGAGCAGTACTTC.

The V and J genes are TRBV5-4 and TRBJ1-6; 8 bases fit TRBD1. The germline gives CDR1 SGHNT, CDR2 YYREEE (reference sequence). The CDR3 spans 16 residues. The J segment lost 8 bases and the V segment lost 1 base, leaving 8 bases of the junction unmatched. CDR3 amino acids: CASSLQGARGDSPLHF. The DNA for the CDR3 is TGTGCCAGCAGCTTGCAGGGGGCAAGGGGGGATTCACCCCTCCACTTT.

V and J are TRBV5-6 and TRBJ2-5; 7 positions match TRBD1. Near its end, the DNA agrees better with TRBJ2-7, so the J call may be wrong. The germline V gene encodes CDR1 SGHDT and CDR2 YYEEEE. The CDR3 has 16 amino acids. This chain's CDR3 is CASTASRGQSPYEQYF. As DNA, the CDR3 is TGTGCCAGCACCGCGTCGAGGGGACAGTCTCCCTACGAGCAGTACTTC.

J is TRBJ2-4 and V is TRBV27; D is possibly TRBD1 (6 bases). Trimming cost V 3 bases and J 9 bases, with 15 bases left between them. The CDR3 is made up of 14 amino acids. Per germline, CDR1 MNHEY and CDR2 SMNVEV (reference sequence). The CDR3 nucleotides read TGTGCCAGCAGTTTGCTGGGGGCCGGTACCATTCAGTACTTC. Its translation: CASSLLGAGTIQYF.

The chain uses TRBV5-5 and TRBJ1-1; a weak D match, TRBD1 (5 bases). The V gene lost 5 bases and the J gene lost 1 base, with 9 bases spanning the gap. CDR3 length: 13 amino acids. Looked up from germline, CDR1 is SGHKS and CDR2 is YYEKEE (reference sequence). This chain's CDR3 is CASSLDRNTEAFF. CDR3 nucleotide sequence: TGTGCCAGCAGTCTAGACAGGAACACTGAAGCTTTCTTT.

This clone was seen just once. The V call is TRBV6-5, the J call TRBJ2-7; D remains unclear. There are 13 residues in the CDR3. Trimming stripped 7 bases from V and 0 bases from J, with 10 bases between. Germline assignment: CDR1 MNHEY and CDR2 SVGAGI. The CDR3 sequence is CASKRSSSYEQYF. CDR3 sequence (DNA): TGTGCCAGCAAAAGGAGTAGCTCCTACGAGCAGTACTTC.

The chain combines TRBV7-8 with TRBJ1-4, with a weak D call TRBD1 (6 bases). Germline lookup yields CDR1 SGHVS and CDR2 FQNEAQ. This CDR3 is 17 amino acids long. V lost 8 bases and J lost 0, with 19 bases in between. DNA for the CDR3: TGTGCCAGCGGCCAGGGGAGAATAGCCACAACTAATGAAAAACTGTTTTTT. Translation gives CASGQGRIATTNEKLFF. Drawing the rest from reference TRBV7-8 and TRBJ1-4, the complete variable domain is GAGVSQSPRYKVAKRGQDVALRCDPISGHVSLFWYQQALGQGPEFLTYFQNEAQLDKSGLPSDRFFAERPEGSVSTLKIQRTQQEDSAVYLCASGQGRIATTNEKLFFGSGTQLSVL.

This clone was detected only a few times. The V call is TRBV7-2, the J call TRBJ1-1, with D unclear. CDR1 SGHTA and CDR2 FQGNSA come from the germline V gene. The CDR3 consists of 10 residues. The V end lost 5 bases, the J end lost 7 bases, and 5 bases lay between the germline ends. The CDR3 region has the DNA TGTGCCAGCAGCCTTTTTGAAGCTTTCTTT. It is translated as CASSLFEAFF.

The CDR3 spells CASSFTFTSRNTDTQYF. Here the CDR3 DNA reads TGTGCCAGCAGCTTTACCTTTACTAGTCGGAACACAGATACGCAGTATTTT. V usage is TRBV7-3 and J usage is TRBJ2-3; D may be TRBD2 (5 bases). Trimming removed 3 bases from V and 2 bases from J, with 18 bases in between. The CDR3 extends over 17 amino acids. Germline lookup yields CDR1 SGHTA and CDR2 FQGTGA.

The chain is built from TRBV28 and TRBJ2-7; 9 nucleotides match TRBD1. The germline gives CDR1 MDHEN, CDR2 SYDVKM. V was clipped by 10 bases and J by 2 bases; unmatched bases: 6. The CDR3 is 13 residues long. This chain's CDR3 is CAIGTGPTYEQYF. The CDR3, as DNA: TGTGCCATCGGGACAGGGCCGACCTACGAGCAGTACTTC.

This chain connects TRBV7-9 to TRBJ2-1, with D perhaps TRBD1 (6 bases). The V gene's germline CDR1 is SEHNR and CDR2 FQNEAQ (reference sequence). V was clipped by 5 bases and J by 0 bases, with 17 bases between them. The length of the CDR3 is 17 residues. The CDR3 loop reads CASSPASLGGSYNEQFF. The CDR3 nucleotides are TGTGCCAGCAGCCCCGCCTCTTTAGGGGGCTCCTACAATGAGCAGTTCTTC.

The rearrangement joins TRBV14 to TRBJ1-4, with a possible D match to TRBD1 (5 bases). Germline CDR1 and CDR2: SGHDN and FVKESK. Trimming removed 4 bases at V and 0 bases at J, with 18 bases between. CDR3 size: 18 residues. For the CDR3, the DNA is TGTGCCAGCAGCCTTTACCCGACAGCTCACGCAACTAATGAAAAACTGTTTTTT. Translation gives CASSLYPTAHATNEKLFF.

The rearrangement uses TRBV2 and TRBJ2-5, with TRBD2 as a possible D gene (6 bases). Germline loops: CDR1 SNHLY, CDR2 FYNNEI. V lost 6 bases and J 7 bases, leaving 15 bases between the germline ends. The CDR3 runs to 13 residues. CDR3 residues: CASSGDSSVTQYF. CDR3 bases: TGTGCCAGCAGCGGAGACTCTAGCGTGACCCAGTACTTC.